The entry that follows covers one T cell receptor (beta chain) sequence. Antigen: not known. The V end was cut by 3 bases, the J end by 3 bases, with 18 bases between. This CDR3 is built from 15 residues. Germline CDR1 and CDR2: SQVTM and ANQGSEA. Time point reported: patch test 3, about 24 weeks after DPC sensitization. Treatment of the sample: therapeutic diphenylcyclopropenone sensitization with weekly scalp DPC. This specimen belongs to a study of human T cells and chemical hapten exposure. Study summary: All patients underwent weekly scalp dosing with diphenylcyclopropenone for the full approximately 25-week study. Epicutaneous patch tests delivered 0.01% DPC to the upper back, with evaluation at 6 days. Broader study findings: TCRs exceeding a frequency of 1 in 1000 stayed unchanged under DPC sensitization.

TCRdb analysed the RACE reads with MiXCR anew, one entry per CDR3 protein. The sample has 210,000 or so distinct CDR3 sequences; approximately 24% are singletons. This rearrangement joins TRBV29-1 to TRBJ2-7, with TRBD2 as a possible D gene (6 bases). The sample was whole blood, taken in connection with sensitization to the hapten diphenylcyclopropenone (DPC). The clonotype was recovered from a woman aged 40 to 50 with alopecia areata. Some clones in this sample may be carry-over from other donors' samples. In DNA, the CDR3 is TGCAGCGTTGACTCGCCCGGCGGGACCGGCTACGAGCAGTACTTC. Translated, it gives CSVDSPGGTGYEQYF.